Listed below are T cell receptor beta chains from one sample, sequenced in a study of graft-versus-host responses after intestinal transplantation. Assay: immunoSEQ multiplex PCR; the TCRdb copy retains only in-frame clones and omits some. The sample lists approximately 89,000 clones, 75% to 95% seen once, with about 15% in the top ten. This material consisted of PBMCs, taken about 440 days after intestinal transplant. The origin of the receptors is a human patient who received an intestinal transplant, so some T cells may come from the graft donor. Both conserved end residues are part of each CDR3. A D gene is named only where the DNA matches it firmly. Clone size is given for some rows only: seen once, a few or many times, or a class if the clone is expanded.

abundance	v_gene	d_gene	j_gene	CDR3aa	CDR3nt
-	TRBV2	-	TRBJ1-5	CASSDLSGPNQPQHF	TGTGCCAGCAGTGATTTATCCGGACCCAATCAGCCCCAGCATTTT
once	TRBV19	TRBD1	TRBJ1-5	CASSMSTGYSNQPQHF	TGTGCCAGTAGTATGTCGACAGGGTATAGCAATCAGCCCCAGCATTTT
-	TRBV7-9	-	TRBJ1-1	CASSPKGGNTEAFF	TGTGCCAGCAGCCCCAAGGGGGGGAACACTGAAGCTTTCTTT
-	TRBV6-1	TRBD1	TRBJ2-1	CASSEGRGTGAINEQFF	TGTGCCAGCAGTGAAGGTCGAGGGACAGGGGCCATCAATGAGCAGTTCTTC
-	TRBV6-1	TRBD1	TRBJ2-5	CASSSRDRNQETQYF	TGTGCCAGCAGTAGCCGGGACAGGAACCAAGAGACCCAGTACTTC
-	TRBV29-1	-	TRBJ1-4	CSAGTPNEKLFF	TGCAGTGCCGGGACACCGAATGAAAAACTGTTTTTT
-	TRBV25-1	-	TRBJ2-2	CASSELGNTGELFF	TGTGCCAGCAGTGAATTGGGGAACACCGGGGAGCTGTTTTTT
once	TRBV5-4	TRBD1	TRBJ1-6	CASSQLWTGDSPLHF	TGTGCCAGCAGCCAACTGTGGACAGGGGATTCACCCCTCCACTTT
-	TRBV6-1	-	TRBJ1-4	CASSQWGGTNEKLFF	TGTGCCAGCAGCCAATGGGGGGGAACTAATGAAAAACTGTTTTTT
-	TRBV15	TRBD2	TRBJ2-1	CATSREAGGPSEQFF	TGTGCCACCAGCAGAGAGGCGGGGGGGCCGAGTGAGCAGTTCTTC
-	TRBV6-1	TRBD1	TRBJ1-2	CASSEGAGQNYGYTF	TGTGCCAGCAGTGAAGGGGCGGGACAGAACTATGGCTACACCTTC
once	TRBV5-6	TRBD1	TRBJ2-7	CASSSFPGQGLSGQYF	TGTGCCAGCAGCTCGTTCCCGGGACAGGGACTATCCGGGCAGTACTTC
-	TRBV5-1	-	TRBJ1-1	CASSLAPGNTEAFF	TGCGCCAGCAGCTTGGCCCCCGGGAACACTGAAGCTTTCTTT
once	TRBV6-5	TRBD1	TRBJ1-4	CASSQTGTGSEKLFF	TGTGCCAGCAGCCAAACCGGGACAGGGAGTGAAAAACTGTTTTTT
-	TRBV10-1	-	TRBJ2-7	CASSESGVTYEQYF	TGCGCCAGCAGTGAGTCGGGGGTAACCTACGAGCAGTACTTC
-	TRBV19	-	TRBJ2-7	CASSMGVPSYEQYF	TGTGCCAGTAGTATGGGGGTGCCTTCCTACGAGCAGTACTTC
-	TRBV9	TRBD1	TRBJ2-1	CASSGQGARGNEQFF	TGTGCCAGCAGCGGGCAGGGGGCGCGGGGCAATGAGCAGTTCTTC
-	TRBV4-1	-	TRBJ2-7	CASSHIVGGCEQYF	TGCGCCAGCAGCCACATTGTAGGGGGTTGTGAGCAGTACTTC
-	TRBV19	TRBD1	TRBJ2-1	CASSATGDSYNEQFF	TGTGCCAGTAGTGCGACAGGGGACTCCTACAATGAGCAGTTCTTC
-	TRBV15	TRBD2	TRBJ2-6	CATSRELAGAGANVLTF	TGTGCCACCAGCAGAGAACTAGCGGGGGCTGGGGCCAACGTCCTGACTTTC
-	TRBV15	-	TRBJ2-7	CATSRGYVTGSYEQYF	TGTGCCACCAGCAGAGGTTACGTTACAGGGAGCTACGAGCAGTACTTC
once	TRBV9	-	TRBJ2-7	CASSVEGGEQYF	TGTGCCAGCAGCGTAGAGGGGGGCGAGCAGTACTTC
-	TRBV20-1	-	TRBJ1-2	CSARRGEGYTF	TGCAGTGCTAGGAGGGGGGAAGGCTACACCTTC
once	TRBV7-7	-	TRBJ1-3	CAKRGGRDSGNTIYF	TGTGCTAAACGGGGGGGACGCGACTCTGGAAACACCATATATTTT
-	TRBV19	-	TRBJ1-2	CASSIDNRDYGYTF	TGTGCCAGTAGTATAGATAACAGGGACTATGGCTACACCTTC
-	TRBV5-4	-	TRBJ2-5	CASSATRAGETQYF	TGTGCCAGCAGCGCTACTAGGGCCGGAGAGACCCAGTACTTC
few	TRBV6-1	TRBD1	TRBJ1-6	CATGQGWNSPLHF	TGTGCCACAGGACAGGGGTGGAATTCACCCCTCCACTTT
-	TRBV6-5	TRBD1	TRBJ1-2	CASSRTGGLKYGYTF	TGTGCCAGCAGTCGGACAGGGGGTTTGAAATATGGCTACACCTTC
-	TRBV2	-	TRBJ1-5	CASGRAAGNQPQHF	TGTGCCAGCGGCCGGGCAGCGGGCAATCAGCCCCAGCATTTT
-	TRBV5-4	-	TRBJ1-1	CASSPPRSGNTEAFF	TGTGCCAGCAGCCCGCCTCGGTCAGGGAACACTGAAGCTTTCTTT
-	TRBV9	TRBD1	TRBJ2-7	CASSVGTGGSYEQYF	TGTGCCAGCAGCGTAGGTACAGGGGGGTCCTACGAGCAGTACTTC
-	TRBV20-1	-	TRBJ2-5	CSARGEAAQYF	TGCAGTGCTAGGGGGGAGGCGGCCCAGTACTTC
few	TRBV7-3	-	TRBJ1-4	CASSSGPGGKLFF	TGTGCCAGCAGCTCCGGACCGGGAGGAAAACTGTTTTTT
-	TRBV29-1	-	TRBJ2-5	CSVGLLNGGTQYF	TGCAGCGTTGGCCTCCTCAATGGAGGGACCCAGTACTTC
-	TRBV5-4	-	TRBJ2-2	CASSLEGPGELFF	TGTGCCAGCAGCTTGGAAGGGCCCGGGGAGCTGTTTTTT
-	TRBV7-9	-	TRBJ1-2	CASSFGEDGYTF	TGTGCCAGCAGCTTTGGAGAGGATGGCTACACCTTC
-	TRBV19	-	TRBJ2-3	CASTNPADTDTQYF	TGTGCCAGTACCAACCCCGCGGACACAGATACGCAGTATTTT
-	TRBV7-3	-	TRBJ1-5	CASSFGGNQPQHF	TGTGCCAGCAGCTTTGGGGGCAATCAGCCCCAGCATTTT
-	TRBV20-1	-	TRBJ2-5	CSAPRGETQYF	TGCAGTGCACCGAGGGGGGAGACCCAGTACTTC
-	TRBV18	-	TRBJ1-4	CASSRGVDEKLFF	TGTGCCAGCTCACGTGGAGTGGATGAAAAACTGTTTTTT
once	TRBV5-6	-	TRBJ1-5	CASSLDGQHEPQHF	TGTGCCAGCAGCTTGGATGGGCAGCATGAGCCCCAGCATTTT
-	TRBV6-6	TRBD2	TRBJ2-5	CASSPGTSGGTTQYF	TGTGCCAGCAGCCCGGGGACTAGCGGGGGCACAACCCAGTACTTC